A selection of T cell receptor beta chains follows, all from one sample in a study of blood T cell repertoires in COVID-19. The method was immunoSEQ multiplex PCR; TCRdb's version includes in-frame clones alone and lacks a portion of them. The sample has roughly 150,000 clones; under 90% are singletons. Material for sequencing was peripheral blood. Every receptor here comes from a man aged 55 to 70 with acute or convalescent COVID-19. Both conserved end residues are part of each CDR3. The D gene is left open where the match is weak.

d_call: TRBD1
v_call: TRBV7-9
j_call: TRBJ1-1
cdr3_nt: TGTGCCAGCAGCTCCCTAGACAGGGTGAACACTGAAGCTTTCTTT
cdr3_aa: CASSSLDRVNTEAFF

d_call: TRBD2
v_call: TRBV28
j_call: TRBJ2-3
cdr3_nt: TGTGCCAGCAGTGTATCTAGCGGGAGGGTTGTGGATACGCAGTATTTT
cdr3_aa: CASSVSSGRVVDTQYF

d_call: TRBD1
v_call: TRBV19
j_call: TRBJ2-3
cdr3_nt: TGTGCCAGTAGGACAGGGTTTAGCACAGATACGCAGTATTTT
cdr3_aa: CASRTGFSTDTQYF

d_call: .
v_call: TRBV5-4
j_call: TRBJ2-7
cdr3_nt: TGTGCCAGCAGCTTGGCTTATAGAGTCCACGAGCAGTACTTC
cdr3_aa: CASSLAYRVHEQYF

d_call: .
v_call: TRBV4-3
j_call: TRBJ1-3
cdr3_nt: TGCGCCAGCAGCCAATACAGCTCTGGAAACACCATATATTTT
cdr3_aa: CASSQYSSGNTIYF

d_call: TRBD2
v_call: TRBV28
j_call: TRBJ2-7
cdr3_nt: TGTGCCAGCAGTTTTCGAAGGGCCCAGACTAGCGGCTACGAGCAGTACTTC
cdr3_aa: CASSFRRAQTSGYEQYF

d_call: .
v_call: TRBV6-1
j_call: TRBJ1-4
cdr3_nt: TGTGCCAGCAGTGAAAGGAGATTTGGAAAACTGTTTTTT
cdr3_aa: CASSERRFGKLFF

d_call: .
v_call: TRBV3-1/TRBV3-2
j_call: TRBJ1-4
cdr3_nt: TGTGCCAGCAGCCAAGGGGCGGGTGAAAAACTGTTTTTT
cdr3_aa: CASSQGAGEKLFF

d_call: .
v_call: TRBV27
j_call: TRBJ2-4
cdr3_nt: TGTGCCAGCAGGAGGACCCCTTTAACAGGACCCAAAAACATTCAGTACTTC
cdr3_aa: CASRRTPLTGPKNIQYF

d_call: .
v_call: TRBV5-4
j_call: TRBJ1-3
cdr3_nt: TGTGCCAGCAGCTTGGACGGGTTCTCTGGAAACACCATATATTTT
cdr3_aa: CASSLDGFSGNTIYF

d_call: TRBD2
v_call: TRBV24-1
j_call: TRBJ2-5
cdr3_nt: TGTGCCACCAGTACCTCGAGACTAGCGTATGAGACCCAGTACTTC
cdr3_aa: CATSTSRLAYETQYF

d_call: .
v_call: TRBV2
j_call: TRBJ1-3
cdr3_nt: TGTGCCAGCAGTATTGAACATCAGGGATCCGGAAACACCATATATTTT
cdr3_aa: CASSIEHQGSGNTIYF